This note documents a single T cell receptor beta chain sequence. This clone was counted a few times. Its antigen target is currently unknown. No clone much larger than this one lies a single base away; base qualities are absent. The method was the immunoSEQ multiplex PCR assay. The multiplex PCR relied on a mix of 60 forward primers for TCR Vbeta segments and 13 reverse primers for TCR Jbeta segments. A multiplex PCR assay on genomic DNA amplified the CDR3 region of rearranged TCR beta genes. Amplified TCR beta libraries were sequenced as 87-base-pair reads on the Illumina HiSeq System. For the original study's pipeline: Across the 670 or so repertoires, a later analysis counted around 80 million unique TCR beta chains, roughly 11 million of which were shared by at least two donors. A nearest-neighbor algorithm error-corrected the raw reads and collapsed the reads into unique sequences, merging closely related sequences to remove PCR and sequencing errors. V, D and J gene segments were assigned by aligning CDR3 sequences to IMGT reference sequences. For a sequence to be retained, a match of at least six nucleotides to both a V gene segment and a J gene segment was required. Rearrangements were classified as productive when the CDR3 lacked stop codons and remained in frame with V and J, and all other rearrangements were classified as non-productive. Following IMGT convention, CDR3 was defined as the stretch from the second conserved V-encoded cysteine up to the conserved J-encoded phenylalanine. The earlier analysis of 450 to 750 of the donors excluded any sequence lacking an unambiguous match to a single V gene segment. An earlier analysis of some 500 of the donors classified V segments as functional when productive rearrangements were above 56.7% and as segregating when the standard deviation between donors was above 5%. A statistical classification framework was developed to diagnose cytomegalovirus status using the catalog of TCR beta chain sequences. In a later analysis, V and J genes were assigned by comparing TCR nucleotide sequences against IMGT/GENE-DB human TR gene sequences. The TCRdist pipeline was used in a later analysis to assign CDR3 sequences and most-parsimonious VDJ recombination scenarios. In a later analysis, every TCR beta chain was defined by the combination of its CDR3 amino acid sequence and its V-gene family, and reads without a unique V-gene family were dropped. In a later analysis, 500 to 700 highly shared, low-generation-probability nucleotide sequences were removed to address suspected cross-contamination and a sequencing artifact. For each public chain, a later analysis derived a clonal expansion index from normalized ranks of inferred template counts within each repertoire. In a later analysis, generation probabilities were computed using a VDJ recombination model fitted to out-of-frame rearrangements, and the results were checked against IGoR. A later analysis scored TCR-TCR, TCR-HLA and TCR-CMV co-occurrence with hypergeometric tests, applying a repertoire-size bias correction to TCR pairs. False discovery rates were estimated in a later analysis by permuting HLA or CMV assignments 20 times. In a later analysis, co-occurring TCRs were grouped using DBSCAN, and TCRdist sequence similarity was added for clustering within HLA-allele-positive subsets. Repertoires with fewer than 30,000 or more than 120,000 public chains, plus five repertoires with anomalous nucleotide sharing, were excluded from co-occurrence clustering. Here the immuneACCESS table is served through TCRdb, limited to in-frame sequences with V and J called. Missing clones are a known gap in these copies; in checked studies unresolved V genes cover under half, and the rest lacks a known reason. V, J and clone size are taken as reported in that table, and D and trimming were inferred from the DNA itself. The sample table contains roughly 150,000 clones; only one count was recorded for around two thirds of them. The ten most abundant clones make up about 9.4% of the sample.

Based on the germline V gene, the CDR1 and CDR2 sequences are SGDLS and YYNGEE. Trimming removed 6 bases from V and 1 base from J; the gene matches leave 7 bases unexplained. The CDR3 runs 16 amino acids, cysteine and phenylalanine included. Here the CDR3 DNA is all that survives: 48 bases in frame from base 1. The cohort consisted of 600 to 700 healthy bone marrow donors. All cohort members were sampled while nominally healthy, although unrecorded immune exposures were likely present. The donor tested CMV seropositive, placing the donor among the 289 seropositive members of the cohort. Every donor gave a peripheral blood sample, and the peripheral blood mononuclear cells from that sample were used for TCR beta sequencing. The Qiagen DNeasy Blood Extraction Kit was used to extract genomic DNA from the blood cell samples. These data belong to a study of cytomegalovirus exposure and HLA in healthy donors (TCRdb year 2017). Regarding the complete study: An earlier analysis of several hundred of the donors reported about 280 Gb of sequence data and roughly 120 million unique TCR beta sequences obtained from around 170 million T cells. HLA typing included class I and class II loci at four-digit resolution. All discovery cohort repertoires had been generated using a single sequencing platform. Across some 400 genotyped donors of the cohort, an average of 235,054 unique TCR beta nucleotide sequences per donor were sequenced, and 15% to 20% of those sequences were non-productive. The study used immunosequencing to profile the T cell repertoires of 666 subjects and linked those repertoires to cytomegalovirus serostatus. An earlier analysis of 587 of the donors applied high-throughput TCR beta sequencing to assess whether each TCR beta V gene segment acted as functional or pseudogenic. The study aimed to test whether signatures of past pathogen exposure could be identified by cataloging public T cell receptors. Donor age, sex, ethnicity and CMV serostatus were compiled alongside the repertoire data. Because of strong linkage in the cohort, roughly five DR-DQ haplotypes were treated as single units for association and clustering. An early release covering roughly 640 HLA-typed donors comprised about 310 gigabases of sequencing data and around 80 million unique TCR sequences. In a later analysis, previously published TCR beta repertoires from about 640 donors were re-analyzed and high-resolution HLA genotyping was added so that TCR occurrence patterns could be studied. In the later analysis, no new phenotypic data were used to find candidate immune exposures; instead, reliance was placed on TCR beta sequences and their occurrence across donors. Besides the first cohort of more than 650 subjects, a separate validation cohort made up of over 100 different subjects was used. Of the roughly 400 genotyped donors, approximately 80% were placed in the genetic ancestry cluster associated with self-reported Caucasian donors. To predict cytomegalovirus infection status, the study brought together high-throughput TCR immunosequencing, statistical association of individual TCRs with disease status, and machine learning. Typing coverage varied by locus: about 629-630 donors for A, B, C, DRB1 and DQB1; about 520 for DQA1; around 570 for DPA1; roughly 470 for DPB1. Genome-wide SNP genotypes for about 60% of the roughly 670 donors were used in a later genetic analysis, which treated that subset as a discovery cohort.

Beyond this particular receptor, the publication reports: At a false discovery rate of 0.05, a later analysis linked under 20,000 TCR beta sequences to specific HLA alleles. In a later analysis, HLA-associated TCR beta chains were found to be more clonally expanded and to have lower generation probabilities than equally common non-associated chains. It was suggested by the authors that the approach could potentially be generalized to other disease states and immunological phenotypes. When HLA alleles, especially DR and DQ, strongly co-occurred, TCR associations were difficult to assign to individual alleles. Because counts were too low, 15 to 20 rarely observed V segments, including chromosome 9 orphons, were left out of the earlier analysis of 500 to 750 of the donors. The presence/absence analyses assumed that sequencing depth was roughly uniform across donors, and that assumption may not be true. The 87-base-pair reads could not distinguish some IMGT-functional V segments, including TRBV6-2 and TRBV6-3, so those segments were excluded. Several of the top co-occurrence clusters appeared to be linked to parvovirus B19, influenza, CMV and Epstein-Barr virus, according to a later analysis. A later genetic analysis associated a missense DCLRE1C variant with V-gene and J-gene trimming of TCR beta chains, and an independent cohort replicated the association. Because some donors lacked HLA typing at each locus, the association tests relied only on the typed subset. The sequencing pipeline was judged likely to have produced a cluster of highly shared sequence variants as a technical artifact. In vitro tests confirmed that a few of the cytomegalovirus-associated TCR beta chains recognize cytomegalovirus antigens. A later analysis found that TCR association rates varied across HLA loci, with DRB1 alleles showing the most associated TCRs and HLA-C alleles the fewest. Most TCR sequences were seen in very few donors, while some public TCRs were found in many individuals. Most CMV-associated TCR beta chains appeared to be HLA-restricted in a later analysis, and the HLA associations seemed to be driven largely by CMV exposure. Broadly in line with IMGT annotations, most TCR beta V segments showed up in productive rearrangements about 87% or about 30% of the time in an earlier analysis of 587 of the donors. Compared with the approximately 600-donor mean, donors in an Asian-associated ancestry cluster had fewer N-insertions in productive TCRs, according to a later genetic analysis. The study listed approximately 150 TCR beta chains as associated with cytomegalovirus. CMV serostatus was the only immune exposure information available for the cohort. The classifier was reported to diagnose cytomegalovirus status with high specificity and sensitivity in both the original cohort and the validation cohort. Linkage disequilibrium might explain the correlated functional status among segregating V segments, but an unknown experimental factor could not be excluded. In this cohort, only TCR beta chains were sequenced, and detectable features were limited by the absence of alpha or paired-chain data. A further reported finding was that TCR beta sequences accurately predicted the HLA-A and HLA-B alleles for most subjects in the first cohort.

This clonotype was obtained from a man aged 30 to 39 in good health and CMV-seropositive. Here the chain combines TRBV9 and TRBJ2-2; 9 middle bases align to TRBD1. The specimen was PBMCs. CDR3 region: CASNRDRVLNTGELFF. The DNA sequence follows: TGTGCCAGCAATCGGGACAGGGTTTTGAACACCGGGGAGCTGTTTTTT.